A selection of T cell receptor beta chains follows, all from one sample in a study of T cell changes during pregnancy in multiple sclerosis. Sequenced by immunoSEQ multiplex PCR; TCRdb stores in-frame clones only, minus some. The table lists tens of thousands of clones, roughly 90% of them singletons. The material was peripheral blood, obtained after pregnancy. These receptors originate from a female donor in good health, enrolled as a control in a pregnancy study. The CDR3 runs from the conserved cysteine through the conserved F or W. Each record gives: clone size, J gene, D gene, V gene, CDR3 DNA, CDR3 protein. The D gene is left open where the match is weak. Clone size, where shown, is once, few, many, or a class for clones that have expanded.

. TRBJ2-5 . TRBV10-3 TGTGCCATCAGCACAGTTTCCCAAGAGACCCAGTACTTC CAISTVSQETQYF
. TRBJ1-1 TRBD1 TRBV10-3 TGTGCCATCAGCCCAATACAGGGGGGCACTGAAGCTTTCTTT CAISPIQGGTEAFF
. TRBJ2-2 . TRBV6-4 TGTGCCAGCAGCGAACGGCCGTTCCGAGGCACCGGGGAGCTGTTTTTT CASSERPFRGTGELFF
. TRBJ2-5 . TRBV7-9 TGTGCCAGCAGCTTAGGGACTGGCAGCCAAGAGACCCAGTACTTC CASSLGTGSQETQYF
. TRBJ1-1 . TRBV27 TGTGCCAGCAGTGGCCGCTGGGAGAGAGGCACTGAAGCTTTCTTT CASSGRWERGTEAFF
. TRBJ1-2 TRBD1 TRBV11-3 TGTGCCAGCAGCTTCGAACAGCGGGGACAGGGTCTATATGGCTACACCTTC CASSFEQRGQGLYGYTF
. TRBJ2-2 TRBD2 TRBV4-1 TGCGCCAGCAGCCAATATAGCGGGAGCCAGGCCGGGGAGCTGTTTTTT CASSQYSGSQAGELFF
. TRBJ1-5 . TRBV19 TGTGCCAGTAGTCCGGGACTTACAAATCAGCCCCAGCATTTT CASSPGLTNQPQHF
. TRBJ1-1 . TRBV6-5 TGTGCCAGCAGTTCCTTCGGGGTTTCGGCTTTCTTT CASSSFGVSAFF
. TRBJ2-1 TRBD2 TRBV2 TGTGCCAGCAGTGAAGCTTCGGGCGGGAGTGTAGATGAGCAGTTCTTC CASSEASGGSVDEQFF
. TRBJ2-7 TRBD1 TRBV2 TGTGCCAGCAGGGGACAGCCCTCCTACGAGCAGTACTTC CASRGQPSYEQYF
. TRBJ2-1 TRBD2 TRBV25-1 TGTGCCAGCAGTGAACTAGCGGGGGGGCGCAATGAGCAGTTCTTC CASSELAGGRNEQFF
once TRBJ2-1 . TRBV7-9 TGTGCCAGCAGTTCGCTCGGGACAAACTCCTACAATGAGCAGTTCTTC CASSSLGTNSYNEQFF
. TRBJ2-3 TRBD1 TRBV4-3 TGCGCCAGCAGCCAAGAAACGGGGACAGGCACAGATACGCAGTATTTT CASSQETGTGTDTQYF
. TRBJ2-2 . TRBV6-5 TGTGCCAGCAGCCCACGGAAACGAGGCGGGGAGCTGTTTTTT CASSPRKRGGELFF
. TRBJ1-1 TRBD1 TRBV5-6 TGTGCCAGCAGCTCGGGTCAGGGGGCTAAGGGCACTGAAGCTTTCTTT CASSSGQGAKGTEAFF
. TRBJ1-1 TRBD1 TRBV19 TGTGCCAGTAGTGAGACCGGGACAGCGAACACTGAAGCTTTCTTT CASSETGTANTEAFF
. TRBJ1-1 . TRBV9 TGTGCCAGCAGCCTTAGCATGGGTGCCACTGAAGCTTTCTTT CASSLSMGATEAFF
. TRBJ1-1 . TRBV30 TGTGCCTGGACTACAGGCGATCCTGAAGCTTTCTTT CAWTTGDPEAFF
. TRBJ2-5 . TRBV5-1 TGCGCCAGCAGCTGGACACGGGAGGAGACCCAGTACTTC CASSWTREETQYF
once TRBJ1-4 . TRBV5-1 TGCGCCAGCAGCTTAAATATAGGAGCCGGGGAAAAACTGTTTTTT CASSLNIGAGEKLFF
. TRBJ1-1 . TRBV30 TGTGCCTGGAGTATAGGAGGGTCTGAAGCTTTCTTT CAWSIGGSEAFF
. TRBJ2-7 . TRBV9 TGTGCCAGCAGCGTAGGCAGGTTATCTACCTACGAGCAGTACTTC CASSVGRLSTYEQYF
. TRBJ2-7 TRBD1 TRBV10-3 TGTGCCATCAGCGAGAGACGGGACAGGACAACCTACGAGCAGTACTTC CAISERRDRTTYEQYF
. TRBJ2-7 TRBD1 TRBV6-5 TGTGCCAGCACCTCGGGACAGTCCTACGAGCAGTACTTC CASTSGQSYEQYF
. TRBJ1-5 . TRBV5-6 TGTGCCAGCAGCTTTCAGGGAAGCAATCAGCCCCAGCATTTT CASSFQGSNQPQHF
. TRBJ1-1 . TRBV5-1 TGCGCCAGCAGCTTCCGGGAGATGAACACTGAAGCTTTCTTT CASSFREMNTEAFF
. TRBJ1-4 . TRBV6-5 TGTGCCAGCAGTGGCCTAGGAAGAAATGAAAAACTGTTTTTT CASSGLGRNEKLFF
. TRBJ2-5 TRBD1 TRBV30 TGTGCCTGGAGCCTTGGACAGGGTCGGGCCCAGTACTTC CAWSLGQGRAQYF